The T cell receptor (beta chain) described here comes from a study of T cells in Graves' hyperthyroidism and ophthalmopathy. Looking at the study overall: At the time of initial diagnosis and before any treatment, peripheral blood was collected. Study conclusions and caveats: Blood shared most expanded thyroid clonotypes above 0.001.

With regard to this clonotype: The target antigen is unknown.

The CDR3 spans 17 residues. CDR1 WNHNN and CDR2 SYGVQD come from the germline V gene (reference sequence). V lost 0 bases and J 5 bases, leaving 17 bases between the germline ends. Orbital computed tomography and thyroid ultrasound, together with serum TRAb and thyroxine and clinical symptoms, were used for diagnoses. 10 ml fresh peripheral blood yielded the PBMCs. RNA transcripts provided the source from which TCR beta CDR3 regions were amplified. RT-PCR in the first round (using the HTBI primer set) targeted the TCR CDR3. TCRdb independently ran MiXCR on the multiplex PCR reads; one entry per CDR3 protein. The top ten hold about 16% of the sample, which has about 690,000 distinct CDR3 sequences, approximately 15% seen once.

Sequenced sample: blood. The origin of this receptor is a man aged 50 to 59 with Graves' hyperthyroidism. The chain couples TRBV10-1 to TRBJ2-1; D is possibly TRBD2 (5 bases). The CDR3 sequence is CASSESGLAVGDNEQFF. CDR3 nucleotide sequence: TGCGCCAGCAGTGAGTCTGGCCTAGCAGTAGGCGACAATGAGCAGTTCTTC.